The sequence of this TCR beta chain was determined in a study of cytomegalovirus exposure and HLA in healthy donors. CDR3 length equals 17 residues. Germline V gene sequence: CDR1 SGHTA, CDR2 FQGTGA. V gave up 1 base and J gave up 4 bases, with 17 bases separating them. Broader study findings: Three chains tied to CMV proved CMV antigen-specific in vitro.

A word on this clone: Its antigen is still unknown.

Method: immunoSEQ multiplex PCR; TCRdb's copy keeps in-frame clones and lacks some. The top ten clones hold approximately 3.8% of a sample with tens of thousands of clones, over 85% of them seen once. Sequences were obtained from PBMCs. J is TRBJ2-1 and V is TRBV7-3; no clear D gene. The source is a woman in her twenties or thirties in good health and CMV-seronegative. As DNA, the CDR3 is TGTGCCAGCAGCTTAATGGTCCCAACACGGGTGTACAATGAGCAGTTCTTC. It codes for CASSLMVPTRVYNEQFF.